This T cell receptor beta chain was observed in a study of patients and donors after allogeneic stem cell transplantation. MiXCR, applied by TCRdb to the RT-PCR reads, yields one record per CDR3 protein. The sample contains 190,000 or so distinct CDR3 sequences, 41% of which appear only once. The clonotype was recovered from a human donor who was either an allogeneic HSCT recipient or a stem cell or donor lymphocyte infusion donor (not recorded which). It is not recorded whose cells these are; they may come from a transplant donor. The specimen sequenced was blood, either unsorted or a sorted T cell fraction (not recorded which).

CDR3: CSVEEGTRTYEQYF. The CDR3 DNA is TGCAGCGTTGAAGAAGGGACTAGGACCTACGAGCAGTACTTC. The V and J genes are TRBV29-1 and TRBJ2-7, with 8 bases aligning to TRBD2. Trimming cost V 0 bases and J 2 bases; bases outside gene matches: 3. The CDR3 length is 14 residues. Germline assignment: CDR1 SQVTM and CDR2 ANQGSEA.